What follows are 28 T cell receptor beta chains derived from one specimen sequenced in a study of blood T cell repertoires in COVID-19. Assay: immunoSEQ multiplex PCR; the TCRdb copy retains only in-frame clones and omits some. The sample has 55,000 to 80,000 clones, 75% to 90% seen once. The source material was peripheral blood. The receptors stem from a human donor in a cohort sampled during active COVID-19.

In this sample, this clone turned up a few times. The gene calls are TRBV2 and TRBJ1-6; TRBD1 matches at 8 bases. The J segment lost 6 bases and the V segment lost 6 bases, leaving 7 bases of the junction unmatched. CDR1 and CDR2 (germline): SNHLY, FYNNEI. This CDR3 has 15 amino acids. The CDR3 spells CASRPDRAANSPLHF. The CDR3 nucleotides are TGTGCCAGCAGGCCGGACAGGGCGGCTAATTCACCCCTCCACTTT.

The genes are TRBV20-1 and TRBJ2-5; perhaps TRBD2 as D (6 bases). This CDR3 contains 14 residues. Germline CDR1 reads DFQATT; CDR2 reads SNEGSKA (reference sequence). The V and J ends lost 3 bases and 1 base respectively, with 12 bases between them. CDR3 bases: TGCAGTGCTAGTAGGGAGGAAGGCCAAGAGACCCAGTACTTC. Its protein product is CSASREEGQETQYF.

This clone was counted a single time. The chain joins TRBV6-4 to TRBJ1-2, with 7 nucleotides matching TRBD1. V was clipped by 3 bases and J by 3 bases; unmatched bases: 1. Germline CDR1 MRHNA, CDR2 SNTAGT. The CDR3 contains 13 residues. CDR3 bases: TGTGCCAGCAGTGAAGACAGGGACTATGGCTACACCTTC. This gives the protein CASSEDRDYGYTF.

V is TRBV3-1 (or the pseudogene TRBV3-2) and J is TRBJ2-5; D gene uncertain. Germline loops: CDR1 LGHDT, CDR2 YNNKEL (reference sequence). V lost 3 bases to trimming and J lost 9 bases, with 11 bases between them. The CDR3 runs 12 residues. The CDR3 reads CASSQGRRAQYF. The CDR3 nucleotides are TGTGCCAGCAGCCAGGGCCGGCGCGCCCAGTACTTC.

The CDR3 nucleotides read TGTGCCAGCAGCTTGGCCGGCAGGGTGTCTGAAGAGACCCAGTACTTC. Translated, it gives CASSLAGRVSEETQYF. The chain uses TRBV5-4 and TRBJ2-5; TRBD1 is a possible D gene (5 bases). Trimming took 0 bases from V and 3 from J, leaving 15 bases between them. The CDR3 spans 16 residues. Germline V lookup: CDR1 SGHNT, CDR2 YYREEE (reference sequence).

This clone was seen a single time. V is TRBV6-1 and J is TRBJ2-5; 7 bases line up with TRBD1. The CDR3 runs to 15 residues. Germline CDR1 is MNHNS and CDR2 is SASEGT. Unmatched junction bases numbered 5, after V lost 2 bases and J lost 2 bases. The DNA for the CDR3 is TGTGCCAGCAGTGAATTCCAGGGGGAACAAGAGACCCAGTACTTC. It translates to CASSEFQGEQETQYF.

The rearrangement uses TRBV24-1 and TRBJ2-1, with 11 nucleotides matching TRBD1. This CDR3 region has 17 residues. From germline, CDR1 is KGHDR and CDR2 SFDVKD. J lost 4 bases, V lost 3 bases, and 7 bases had no gene match. CDR3 in DNA: TGTGCCACCAGTGATCCCGGGACAGGGGGAGGGTACAATGAGCAGTTCTTC. Protein product: CATSDPGTGGGYNEQFF.

This clone has just a few counts. This chain uses TRBV3-1 (or the pseudogene TRBV3-2) with TRBJ2-4; TRBD2 aligns across 10 bases. V lost 6 bases and J lost 2; bases outside the gene matches: 22. CDR1 and CDR2 (germline): LGHDT, YNNKEL (reference sequence). CDR3 length equals 21 residues. CDR3 amino acids: CASRARSQRGGQTVTKNIQYF. DNA of the CDR3: TGTGCCAGCAGAGCAAGGTCACAGCGGGGGGGTCAGACCGTAACCAAAAACATTCAGTACTTC.

The rearrangement uses TRBV10-3 and TRBJ2-1; weak D call: TRBD2 (5 bases). Trimming stripped 10 bases from V and 7 bases from J, with 17 bases between. This CDR3 region has 13 residues. Looked up from germline, CDR1 is ENHRY and CDR2 is SYGVKD. CDR3 region: CATTPREDNEQFF. The CDR3, as DNA: TGTGCCACCACGCCCCGGGAAGATAATGAGCAGTTCTTC.

The rearrangement uses TRBV10-3 and TRBJ2-2; 12 bases align to TRBD1. Trimming cost V 8 bases and J 6 bases; bases outside gene matches: 7. CDR1 and CDR2 from the germline V gene are ENHRY and SYGVKD. The CDR3 has 15 residues. CDR3 DNA sequence: TGTGCCATCTGGCCGGGACAGGGGGCTCCCGGGGAGCTGTTTTTT. This gives the protein CAIWPGQGAPGELFF.

In this sample, this clone turned up a few times. The genes are TRBV10-3 and TRBJ2-3, with a weak D call TRBD1 (6 bases). In germline, CDR1 is ENHRY, CDR2 SYGVKD. The CDR3 is made up of 15 amino acids. V dropped 10 bases and J dropped 4 bases, with 21 bases sitting between them. CDR3 amino acids: CATTTGKWKADTQYF. As DNA, the CDR3 is TGTGCCACCACTACAGGGAAGTGGAAGGCAGATACGCAGTATTTT.

The chain has TRBV7-9 and TRBJ2-5; D call uncertain. Trimming pared 4 bases from V and 7 bases from J, leaving 13 bases between. The CDR3 contains 13 residues. Germline CDR1 reads SEHNR; CDR2 reads FQNEAQ (reference sequence). The CDR3: CASSSSGAATQYF. The CDR3 region has the DNA TGTGCCAGCAGCTCCTCAGGCGCTGCGACCCAGTACTTC.

The V call is TRBV19, the J call TRBJ2-1; 9 bases align to TRBD2. V lost 1 base, J lost 4 bases, and 8 bases stayed unmatched. CDR3 length: 17 residues. Per germline, CDR1 LNHDA and CDR2 SQIVND (reference sequence). DNA for the CDR3: TGTGCCAGTAGTATAGGCCCGCGGGCGGGGGGGTACAATGAGCAGTTCTTC. As protein: CASSIGPRAGGYNEQFF.

The chain couples TRBV5-6 to TRBJ2-1; possibly TRBD2 for D (5 bases). Trimming left V 3 bases short and J 14 bases short, with 18 bases between. Germline V lookup: CDR1 SGHDT, CDR2 YYEEEE. There are 13 residues in the CDR3. CDR3 sequence: CASSSLGVEVEFF. Written as DNA, the CDR3 is TGTGCCAGCAGCTCCCTCGGGGTGGAGGTGGAGTTCTTC.

J is TRBJ1-2 and V is TRBV5-1; 9 bases line up with TRBD1. Germline CDR1 is SGHRS and CDR2 is YFSETQ. Losses at the gene ends were 2 bases for V and 9 bases for J; bases not matched to a gene: 8. The CDR3 has 14 residues. The CDR3 region is CASSLAGTGSSYTF. DNA of the CDR3: TGCGCCAGCAGCTTAGCCGGGACAGGGAGCAGCTACACCTTC.

J is TRBJ1-2 and V is TRBV30; no clear D. The germline CDR1 and CDR2 sequences are GTSNPN and SVGIG (reference sequence). V was trimmed by 2 bases and J by 2 bases, leaving 9 bases between them. This CDR3 has 13 residues. CDR3 amino acids: CAWSPGGNYGYTF. The CDR3 DNA follows: TGTGCCTGGAGTCCGGGAGGGAACTATGGCTACACCTTC.

The chain combines TRBV25-1 with TRBJ1-3; 7 nucleotides align to TRBD1. Germline lookup yields CDR1 MGHDK and CDR2 SYGVNS. The CDR3 runs to 17 residues. Trimming removed 11 bases from V and 1 base from J; junction bases left unmatched: 17. For the CDR3, the DNA is TGTGCCGCCCACGCCGCCGGGACAGCGACTTCTGGAAACACCATATATTTT. It encodes CAAHAAGTATSGNTIYF. The variable domain in full, completed from reference TRBV25-1 and TRBJ1-3, reads EADIYQTPRYLVIGTGKKITLECSQTMGHDKMYWYQQDPGMELHLIHYSYGVNSTEKGDLSSESTVSRIRTEHFPLTLESARPSHTSQYLCAAHAAGTATSGNTIYFGEGSWLTVV.

The sample holds one count of this clone. The gene calls are TRBV3-1 (or the pseudogene TRBV3-2) and TRBJ1-2; TRBD1 matches at 9 bases. V shed 6 bases and J 4 bases; nucleotides not matched to a gene: 6. Germline CDR1 LGHDT, CDR2 YNNKEL (reference sequence). The CDR3 has 14 amino acids. Written as DNA, the CDR3 is TGTGCCAGCAGACCGGGACAGGGAATCTATGGCTACACCTTC. This sequence encodes CASRPGQGIYGYTF.

This chain uses TRBV11-2 with TRBJ2-2; TRBD2 agrees at 12 bases. V dropped 4 bases and J dropped 10; count of bases not matched to a gene: 7. Germline values: CDR1 SGHAT, CDR2 FQNNGV. The CDR3 length is 15 residues. CDR3 amino acids: CASSSRPSGGAELFF. The CDR3 nucleotides read TGTGCCAGCAGCTCCCGACCTAGCGGGGGGGCGGAGCTGTTTTTT.

This chain joins TRBV15 and TRBJ1-4; the match to TRBD1 covers 9 bases. The CDR3 is 15 amino acids. Germline V lookup: CDR1 LNHNV, CDR2 YYDKDF (reference sequence). V dropped 1 base and J dropped 5; count of bases not matched to a gene: 2. CDR3 sequence (DNA): TGTGCCACCAGCAGAGGGGACAGGGAAAATGAAAAACTGTTTTTT. Its protein is CATSRGDRENEKLFF.

V gene TRBV21-1 combines with J gene TRBJ1-5. TRBV21-1 is a known pseudogene. The CDR3 is 15 residues long. CDR3 bases: TGTGCCAGTTTTAGAAGGGCGGAGGGCAATCAGCCCCAGCATTTT. It is translated as CASFRRAEGNQPQHF.

Remarks on this clone: Other nucleotide sequences from this sample produce the same CDR3. V gene TRBV12-5 combines with J gene TRBJ1-2; D is uncertain. The CDR3 has 12 amino acids. V was trimmed by 5 bases and J by 0 bases, leaving 4 bases between them. Looked up from germline, CDR1 is LGHNT and CDR2 is FRNRAP. The CDR3 is CASGHSNYGYTF. The CDR3 DNA follows: TGTGCTAGTGGTCATTCTAACTATGGCTACACCTTC.

V and J are TRBV1 and TRBJ1-1; the D call TRBD1 from the table was never checked on the DNA. TRBV1 is noted as a pseudogene. CDR3 length: 13 amino acids. CDR3 region: CTSKDRRRAEAFF. The CDR3 DNA is TGCACCAGCAAGGACAGGCGACGGGCTGAAGCTTTCTTT.

The chain employs TRBV19 and TRBJ2-1, with a weak D call TRBD2 (5 bases). V was shortened by 5 bases and J by 10 bases, with 18 bases between the two germline ends. The germline gives CDR1 LNHDA, CDR2 SQIVND (reference sequence). The CDR3 totals 14 residues. This chain's CDR3 is CASSPFTDPGEQFF. CDR3 coding DNA: TGTGCCAGTAGTCCCTTCACCGATCCGGGGGAGCAGTTCTTC.

The chain carries TRBV5-1 and TRBJ2-1, with a possible D match to TRBD2 (5 bases). The CDR3 consists of 16 residues. Trimming shortened V by 1 base and J by 4 bases, and 15 bases separated the two germline ends. In germline, CDR1 is SGHRS, CDR2 YFSETQ. CDR3 in DNA: TGCGCCAGCAGCTTGCGTCCAGGACTCTCTTACAATGAGCAGTTCTTC. Translating it yields CASSLRPGLSYNEQFF.

This clone came up once. The gene calls are TRBV5-1 and TRBJ1-2; D is perhaps TRBD1 (6 bases). Germline V lookup: CDR1 SGHRS, CDR2 YFSETQ. Trimming removed 7 bases from V and 8 bases from J, with 24 bases in between. The CDR3 has 15 amino acids. The CDR3 DNA reads TGCGCCAGCCGCCCACGTTCAGGGGATATTACCGGCTACACCTTC. This sequence encodes CASRPRSGDITGYTF. Full variable domain (missing parts from reference TRBV5-1 and TRBJ1-2): KAGVTQTPRYLIKTRGQQVTLSCSPISGHRSVSWYQQTPGQGLQFLFEYFSETQRNKGNFPGRFSGRQFSNSRSEMNVSTLELGDSALYLCASRPRSGDITGYTFGSGTRLTVV.

The chain is built from TRBV6-4 and TRBJ2-3; D is uncertain. Per the germline V gene, CDR1 is MRHNA and CDR2 is SNTAGT. Trimming removed 0 bases from V and 8 bases from J, with 6 bases in between. The CDR3 runs 12 residues. The CDR3 DNA reads TGTGCCAGCAGTGACTCGACTGGTACGCAGTATTTT. This codes for CASSDSTGTQYF.

The J gene is TRBJ1-2, the V gene TRBV4-2; no definite D call. CDR1 is LGHNA, CDR2 YNFKEQ, per germline. CDR3 length: 17 residues. V lost 4 bases and J 4 bases, leaving 22 bases between the germline ends. In DNA form, the CDR3 reads TGTGCCAGCAGCCGGGAGGCCACTCGGCCGCTCGGCTATGGCTACACCTTC. Translating gives CASSREATRPLGYGYTF.